This T cell receptor (beta chain) was captured by sequencing in a study of blood T cell repertoires in COVID-19. Study-wide context: From the United States, Italy and Spain came samples of acute and convalescent COVID-19. From T cells, B-cell-depleted T cells, or PBMCs came the material, which was cDNA or gDNA.

Methods used by the authors: For nucleated cells, counts were estimated from reference gene primer amplification. Clones were read by immunoSEQ multiplex PCR, and TCRdb kept only the in-frame ones, dropping some. V and J calls and clone size are those listed in that table; D and trimming were worked out from the DNA. The table has approximately 120,000 clones, roughly 79% seen once. The germline V gene encodes CDR1 SGHRS and CDR2 YFSETQ. CDR3 length equals 15 residues. V lost 0 bases and J lost 6, with 13 bases in between. The rearrangement uses TRBV5-1 and TRBJ1-5; no clear D gene. This receptor was obtained from a human donor in a cohort sampled during active COVID-19. The sequencing sample was made of peripheral blood. As DNA, the CDR3 is TGCGCCAGCAGCTTGGGGGTTCGGGAAGGTCAGCCCCAGCATTTT. Residues: CASSLGVREGQPQHF.